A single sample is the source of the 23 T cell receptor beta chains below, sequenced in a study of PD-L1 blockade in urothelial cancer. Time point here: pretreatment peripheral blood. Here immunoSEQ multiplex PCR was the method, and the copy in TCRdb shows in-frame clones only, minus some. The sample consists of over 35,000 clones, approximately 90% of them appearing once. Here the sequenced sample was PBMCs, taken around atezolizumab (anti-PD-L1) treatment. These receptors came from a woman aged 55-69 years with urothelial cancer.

CDR3 in DNA: TGTGCCAGCAGCCCCTCCGGAGGGAGGGGTGGCGGGCAGTACTTC. This gives the protein CASSPSGGRGGGQYF. The rearrangement uses TRBV14 and TRBJ2-7; the match to TRBD2 covers 7 bases. V shed 4 bases, J shed 9 bases, and the junction held 15 bases outside the gene matches. This CDR3 contains 15 residues. Germline assignment: CDR1 SGHDN and CDR2 FVKESK.

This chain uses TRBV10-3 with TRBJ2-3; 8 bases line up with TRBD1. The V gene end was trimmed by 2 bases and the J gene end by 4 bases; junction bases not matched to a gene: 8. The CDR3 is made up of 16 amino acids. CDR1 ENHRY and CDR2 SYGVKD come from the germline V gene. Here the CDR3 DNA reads TGTGCCATCAGTGAGCCTGGACAGGGTCAGCCAGATACGCAGTATTTT. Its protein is CAISEPGQGQPDTQYF.

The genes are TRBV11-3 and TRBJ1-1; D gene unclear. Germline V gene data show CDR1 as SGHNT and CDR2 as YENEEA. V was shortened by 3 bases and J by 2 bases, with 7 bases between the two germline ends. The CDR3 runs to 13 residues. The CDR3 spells CASSFRLNTEAFF. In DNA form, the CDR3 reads TGTGCCAGCAGCTTCCGACTTAACACTGAAGCTTTCTTT.

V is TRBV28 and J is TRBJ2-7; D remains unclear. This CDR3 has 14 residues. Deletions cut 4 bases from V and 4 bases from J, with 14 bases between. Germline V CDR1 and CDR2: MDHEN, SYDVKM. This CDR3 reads CASSYGSTNYEQYF. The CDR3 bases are TGTGCCAGCAGTTACGGGTCCACGAATTACGAGCAGTACTTC.

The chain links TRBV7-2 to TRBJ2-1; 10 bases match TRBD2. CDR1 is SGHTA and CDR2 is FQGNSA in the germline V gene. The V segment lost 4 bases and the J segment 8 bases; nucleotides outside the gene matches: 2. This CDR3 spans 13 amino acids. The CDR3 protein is CASSWGLAYEQFF. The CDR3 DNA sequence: TGTGCCAGCAGCTGGGGACTAGCGTATGAGCAGTTCTTC.

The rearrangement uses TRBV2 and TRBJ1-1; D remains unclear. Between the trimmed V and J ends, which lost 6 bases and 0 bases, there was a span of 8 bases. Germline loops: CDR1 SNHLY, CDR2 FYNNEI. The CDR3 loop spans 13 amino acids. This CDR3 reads CASSLYLNTEAFF. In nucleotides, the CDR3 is TGTGCCAGCAGCCTTTACTTGAACACTGAAGCTTTCTTT.

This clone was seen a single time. The CDR3 coding sequence is TGCGCCAGCAGCCTAGCGGGGATTTACAATGAGCAGTTCTTC. Its translation: CASSLAGIYNEQFF. The V gene is TRBV4-1, the J gene TRBJ2-1, with TRBD2 matching 8 bases. Looked up from germline, CDR1 is MGHRA and CDR2 is YSYEKL. There are 14 residues in the CDR3. V shed 4 bases and J 4 bases; nucleotides not matched to a gene: 3.

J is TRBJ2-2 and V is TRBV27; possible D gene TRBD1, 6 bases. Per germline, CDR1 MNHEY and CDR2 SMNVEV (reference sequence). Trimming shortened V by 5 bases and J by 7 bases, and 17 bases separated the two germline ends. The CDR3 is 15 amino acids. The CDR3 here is CASSTPRTVYGELFF. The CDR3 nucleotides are TGTGCCAGCAGTACCCCACGGACAGTTTACGGGGAGCTGTTTTTT.

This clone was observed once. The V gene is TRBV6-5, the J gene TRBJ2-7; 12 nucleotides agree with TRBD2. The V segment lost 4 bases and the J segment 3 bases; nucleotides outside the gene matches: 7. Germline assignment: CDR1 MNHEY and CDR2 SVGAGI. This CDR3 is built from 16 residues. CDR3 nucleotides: TGTGCCAGCAGTTTCGACCGACTAGCGGGAGACTACGAGCAGTACTTC. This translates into CASSFDRLAGDYEQYF.

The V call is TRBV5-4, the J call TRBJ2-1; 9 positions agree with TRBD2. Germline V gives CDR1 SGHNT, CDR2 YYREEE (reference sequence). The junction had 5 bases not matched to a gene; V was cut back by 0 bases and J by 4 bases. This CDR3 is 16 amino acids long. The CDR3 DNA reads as TGTGCCAGCAGCTTGGGGGGGCTAGCGGGGTACAATGAGCAGTTCTTC. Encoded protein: CASSLGGLAGYNEQFF.

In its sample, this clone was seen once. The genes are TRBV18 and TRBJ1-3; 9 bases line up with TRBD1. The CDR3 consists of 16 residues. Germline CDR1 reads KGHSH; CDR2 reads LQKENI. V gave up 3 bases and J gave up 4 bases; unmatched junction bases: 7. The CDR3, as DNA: TGTGCCAGCTCACCCGACCGGGACAGGGTCGGAAACACCATATATTTT. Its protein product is CASSPDRDRVGNTIYF. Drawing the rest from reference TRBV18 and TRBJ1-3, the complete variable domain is NAGVMQNPRHLVRRRGQEARLRCSPMKGHSHVYWYRQLPEEGLKFMVYLQKENIIDESGMPKERFSAEFPKEGPSILRIQQVVRGDSAAYFCASSPDRDRVGNTIYFGEGSWLTVV.

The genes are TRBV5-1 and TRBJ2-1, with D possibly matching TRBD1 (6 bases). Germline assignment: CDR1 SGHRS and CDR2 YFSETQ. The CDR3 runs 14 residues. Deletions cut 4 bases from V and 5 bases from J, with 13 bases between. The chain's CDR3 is CASSPGQGNNEQFF. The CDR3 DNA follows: TGCGCCAGCAGCCCCGGGCAGGGGAACAATGAGCAGTTCTTC.

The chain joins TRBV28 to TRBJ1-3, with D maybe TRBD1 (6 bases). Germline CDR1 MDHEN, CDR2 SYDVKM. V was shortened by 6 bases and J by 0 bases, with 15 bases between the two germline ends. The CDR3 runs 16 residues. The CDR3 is CASRLHRVNSGNTIYF. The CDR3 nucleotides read TGTGCCAGCAGACTCCACAGGGTTAACTCTGGAAACACCATATATTTT.

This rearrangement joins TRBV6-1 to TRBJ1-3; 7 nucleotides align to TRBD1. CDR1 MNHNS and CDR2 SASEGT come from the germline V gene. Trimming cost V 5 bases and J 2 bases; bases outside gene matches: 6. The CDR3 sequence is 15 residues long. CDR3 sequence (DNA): TGTGCCAGCAGTCCAGGGACAGCCACTGGAAACACCATATATTTT. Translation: CASSPGTATGNTIYF.

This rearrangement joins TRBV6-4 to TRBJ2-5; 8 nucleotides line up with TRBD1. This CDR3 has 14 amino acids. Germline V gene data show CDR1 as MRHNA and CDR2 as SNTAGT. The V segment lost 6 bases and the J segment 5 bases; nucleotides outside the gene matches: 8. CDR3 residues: CASSIRGRMETQYF. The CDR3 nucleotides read TGTGCCAGCAGCATCAGGGGGCGCATGGAGACCCAGTACTTC.

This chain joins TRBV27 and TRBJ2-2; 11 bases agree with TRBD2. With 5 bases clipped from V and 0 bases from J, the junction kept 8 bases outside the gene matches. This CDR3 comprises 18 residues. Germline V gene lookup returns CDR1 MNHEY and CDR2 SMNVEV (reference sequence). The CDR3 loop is CASSLNGGLAANTGELFF. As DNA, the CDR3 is TGTGCCAGCAGTCTAAATGGGGGACTAGCGGCGAACACCGGGGAGCTGTTTTTT.

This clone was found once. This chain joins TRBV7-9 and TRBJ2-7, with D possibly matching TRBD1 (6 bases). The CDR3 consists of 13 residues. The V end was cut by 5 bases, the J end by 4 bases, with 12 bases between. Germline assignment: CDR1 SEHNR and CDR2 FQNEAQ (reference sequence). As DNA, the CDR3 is TGTGCCAGCAGCGACAGGTCCTCGTACGAGCAGTACTTC. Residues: CASSDRSSYEQYF.

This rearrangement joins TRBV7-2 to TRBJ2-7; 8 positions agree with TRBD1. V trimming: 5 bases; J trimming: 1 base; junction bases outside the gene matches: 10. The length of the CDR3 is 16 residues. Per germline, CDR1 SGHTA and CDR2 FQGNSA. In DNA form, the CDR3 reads TGTGCCAGCAGCCCGGGCTACAGGGGGTTTTCCTACGAGCAGTACTTC. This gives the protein CASSPGYRGFSYEQYF. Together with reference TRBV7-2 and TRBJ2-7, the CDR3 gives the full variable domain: GAGVSQSPSNKVTEKGKDVELRCDPISGHTALYWYRQSLGQGLEFLIYFQGNSAPDKSGLPSDRFSAERTGGSVSTLTIQRTQQEDSAVYLCASSPGYRGFSYEQYFGPGTRLTVT.

CDR3 sequence reads: CASSIVRTGGWYEQYF. In DNA, the CDR3 is TGTGCCAGTAGTATAGTCCGGACAGGGGGCTGGTACGAGCAGTACTTC. J is TRBJ2-7 and V is TRBV19; 11 bases align to TRBD1. J gave up 4 bases and V 1 base, and 6 bases lay outside the gene matches. Germline CDR1 and CDR2: LNHDA and SQIVND (reference sequence). The CDR3 has 16 amino acids.

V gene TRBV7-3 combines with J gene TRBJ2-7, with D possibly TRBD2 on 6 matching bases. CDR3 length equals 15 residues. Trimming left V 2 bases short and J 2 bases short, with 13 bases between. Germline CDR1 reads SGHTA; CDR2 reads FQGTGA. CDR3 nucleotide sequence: TGTGCCAGCAGCTTAGAGGGGCGGGGCACCTACGAGCAGTACTTC. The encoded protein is CASSLEGRGTYEQYF.

The chain's CDR3 is CASSIVAGDGQPQHF. The CDR3 DNA is TGTGCCAGTAGTATAGTGGCAGGGGACGGTCAGCCCCAGCATTTT. The J gene is TRBJ1-5, the V gene TRBV19, with TRBD1 as a possible D gene (6 bases). V was cut by 1 base and J by 6 bases, with 13 bases left in between. The germline CDR1 and CDR2 sequences are LNHDA and SQIVND (reference sequence). CDR3 length: 15 amino acids. Looking up the rest from reference TRBV19 and TRBJ1-5 gives the full variable domain: DGGITQSPKYLFRKEGQNVTLSCEQNLNHDAMYWYRQDPGQGLRLIYYSQIVNDFQKGDIAEGYSVSREKKESFPLTVTSAQKNPTAFYLCASSIVAGDGQPQHFGDGTRLSIL.

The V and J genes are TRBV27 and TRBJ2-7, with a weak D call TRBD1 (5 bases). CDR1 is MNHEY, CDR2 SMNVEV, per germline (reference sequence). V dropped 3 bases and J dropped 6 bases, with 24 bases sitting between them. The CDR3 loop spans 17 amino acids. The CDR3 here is CASSFARDRIHPSEQYF. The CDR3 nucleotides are TGTGCCAGCAGTTTCGCCAGAGACAGAATACATCCAAGCGAGCAGTACTTC.

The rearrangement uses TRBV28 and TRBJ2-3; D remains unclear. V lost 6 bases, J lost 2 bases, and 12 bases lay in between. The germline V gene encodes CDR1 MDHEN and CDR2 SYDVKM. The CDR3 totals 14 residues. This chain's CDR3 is CASSPSFLTDTQYF. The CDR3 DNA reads TGTGCCAGCAGCCCCTCGTTCCTCACAGATACGCAGTATTTT. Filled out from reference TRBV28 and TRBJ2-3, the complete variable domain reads DVKVTQSSRYLVKRTGEKVFLECVQDMDHENMFWYRQDPGLGLRLIYFSYDVKMKEKGDIPEGYSVSREKKERFSLILESASTNQTSMYLCASSPSFLTDTQYFGPGTRLTVL.